This is a list of T cell receptor beta chains from one sample in a study of CD8 T cells in ankylosing spondylitis. Each CDR3 protein gets one entry after TCRdb re-called the 5' RACE reads with MiXCR. Of about 150,000 distinct CDR3 sequences listed, approximately 10% are singletons. Material for sequencing was blood, either unsorted or a sorted T cell fraction (not recorded which). Source of these receptors: a female donor with ankylosing spondylitis or in good health (not recorded which). Both conserved end residues are part of each CDR3. A D gene is named only where the DNA matches it firmly. For some rows the clone size is stated as once, few or many, or as a class when expanded; others skip it.

TRBJ2-2,few,17,TRBD2,TRBV19,CASSIDPGGTNTGELFF,TGTGCCAGTAGTATAGATCCGGGAGGCACGAACACCGGGGAGCTGTTTTTT
TRBJ2-2,NA,13,NA,TRBV5-6,CASSFFGTGELFF,TGTGCCAGCAGCTTTTTTGGGACCGGGGAGCTGTTTTTT
TRBJ2-1,many,16,TRBD2,TRBV5-1,CASTRGGVNLRGEQFF,TGCGCCAGCACGCGGGGGGGAGTCAACCTAAGGGGTGAGCAGTTCTTC
TRBJ2-1,NA,17,TRBD2,TRBV9,CASSPNPGTSGSVEQFF,TGTGCCAGCAGCCCTAACCCCGGGACTAGCGGGAGTGTTGAGCAGTTCTTC
TRBJ1-6,NA,16,NA,TRBV7-7,CASSVPGQKINSPLHF,TGTGCCAGCAGCGTCCCTGGACAGAAGATTAATTCACCCCTCCACTTT
TRBJ2-5,many,12,NA,TRBV15,CATSSGAETQYF,TGTGCCACCAGCAGTGGGGCAGAGACCCAGTACTTC
TRBJ2-1,many,12,NA,TRBV20-1,CSASPLDSEQFF,TGCAGTGCTAGTCCGCTAGACAGTGAGCAGTTCTTC
TRBJ2-4,NA,13,NA,TRBV20-1,CSALGVAKNIQYF,TGCAGTGCATTAGGGGTAGCCAAAAACATTCAGTACTTC
TRBJ1-1,many,10,NA,TRBV29-1,CSVGDRQAFF,TGCAGCGTTGGAGATAGGCAAGCTTTCTTT
TRBJ1-2,many,13,NA,TRBV12-3/TRBV12-4,CASSPTPPRGYTF,TGTGCCAGCAGTCCAACACCACCGCGTGGCTACACCTTC
TRBJ1-1,many,17,TRBD1,TRBV5-4,CASSPGDRGIMNTEAFF,TGTGCCAGCAGTCCCGGAGACAGGGGAATTATGAACACTGAAGCTTTCTTT
TRBJ1-6,many,14,TRBD1,TRBV6-5,CASSSSGGDSPLHF,TGTGCCAGCAGTTCTTCAGGGGGCGATTCACCCCTCCACTTT
TRBJ1-5,few,13,TRBD1,TRBV20-1,CSAGTGGIQPQHF,TGCAGTGCGGGGACAGGGGGCATTCAGCCCCAGCATTTT
TRBJ2-2,many,16,NA,TRBV12-3/TRBV12-4,CASSPGRGRGTGELFF,TGTGCCAGCAGTCCCGGTAGAGGGCGGGGCACCGGGGAGCTGTTTTTT
TRBJ1-6,many,13,NA,TRBV7-9,CASSFRVDSPLHF,TGTGCCAGCAGCTTCAGGGTTGATTCACCCCTCCACTTT
TRBJ2-3,NA,17,TRBD2,TRBV12-3/TRBV12-4,CASQLAGTLYAGDTQYF,TGTGCCAGCCAGCTAGCGGGGACCCTCTATGCCGGAGATACGCAGTATTTT
TRBJ2-2,many,13,NA,TRBV11-3,CASSSYRSGELFF,TGTGCCAGCAGCTCTTATCGGAGTGGGGAGCTGTTTTTT
TRBJ1-2,many,14,TRBD1,TRBV18,CASSPKDRGQGYTF,TGTGCCAGCTCACCAAAGGACAGGGGGCAGGGCTACACCTTC
TRBJ1-1,many,16,NA,TRBV20-1,CSARDPRSTEGTEAFF,TGCAGTGCTAGAGACCCAAGGTCGACAGAAGGGACTGAAGCTTTCTTT
TRBJ2-3,many,14,TRBD2,TRBV28,CASTLAGGTDTQYF,TGTGCCAGCACCCTAGCGGGGGGCACAGATACGCAGTATTTT
TRBJ1-1,many,14,NA,TRBV12-3/TRBV12-4,CASSPQGVNTEAFF,TGTGCCAGCAGCCCACAGGGAGTGAACACTGAAGCTTTCTTT
TRBJ1-4,many,15,TRBD1,TRBV29-1,CSALQGPATNEKLFF,TGCAGCGCGTTACAGGGGCCTGCAACTAATGAAAAACTGTTTTTT
TRBJ1-1,many,16,TRBD1,TRBV5-1,CASSRDRGWRNTEAFF,TGCGCCAGCAGCCGCGACAGGGGGTGGAGGAACACTGAAGCTTTCTTT
TRBJ2-3,NA,16,NA,TRBV11-2,CASSFEVIYSTDTQYF,TGTGCCAGCAGCTTCGAGGTGATATATAGCACAGATACGCAGTATTTT
TRBJ2-1,many,12,NA,TRBV5-4,CASSLGDNEQFF,TGTGCCAGCAGCTTGGGGGACAATGAGCAGTTCTTC
TRBJ2-7,many,14,NA,TRBV7-2,CASSFEQGAYEQYF,TGTGCCAGCAGCTTTGAACAGGGCGCCTACGAGCAGTACTTC
TRBJ2-7,many,15,NA,TRBV20-1,CSAPGHGASSYEQYF,TGCAGTGCGCCTGGACACGGCGCTAGCTCCTACGAGCAGTACTTC
TRBJ2-3,NA,15,NA,TRBV7-9,CASSFASPARDTQYF,TGTGCCAGCAGCTTTGCGTCGCCCGCGAGAGATACGCAGTATTTT
TRBJ1-5,many,12,NA,TRBV12-3/TRBV12-4,CASSLLPQPQHF,TGTGCCAGCAGTTTATTACCCCAGCCCCAGCATTTT
TRBJ2-5,many,15,NA,TRBV29-1,CSVVRSGGLQETQYF,TGCAGCGTTGTGAGATCTGGGGGCTTGCAAGAGACCCAGTACTTC
TRBJ2-3,many,13,TRBD2,TRBV24-1,CATTRGDEDTQYF,TGTGCCACCACACGGGGGGATGAAGATACGCAGTATTTT
TRBJ1-4,NA,17,NA,TRBV7-7,CASSRGANGKKYEKLFF,TGTGCCAGCAGCCGTGGAGCTAATGGGAAGAAGTATGAAAAACTGTTTTTT
TRBJ2-1,many,13,TRBD2,TRBV27,CASGTSGYGEQFF,TGTGCCAGCGGGACTAGCGGGTACGGTGAGCAGTTCTTC
TRBJ2-3,many,15,NA,TRBV20-1,CSARALGRSTDTQYF,TGCAGTGCTAGGGCCCTGGGGCGGAGCACAGATACGCAGTATTTT
TRBJ1-2,many,14,TRBD1,TRBV5-6,CASSLQGAEFSYTF,TGTGCCAGCAGCTTACAGGGGGCGGAATTCTCCTACACCTTC
TRBJ1-1,many,13,TRBD1,TRBV29-1,CSAQGARATEAFF,TGCAGCGCTCAGGGGGCGCGGGCAACTGAAGCTTTCTTT
TRBJ2-3,many,12,NA,TRBV29-1,CSVEKDRDTQYF,TGCAGCGTTGAAAAGGACCGAGATACGCAGTATTTT
TRBJ2-1,many,12,NA,TRBV5-1,CASSLLQGQQFF,TGCGCCAGCAGCTTGCTGCAGGGCCAGCAGTTCTTC
TRBJ2-1,many,16,TRBD2,TRBV5-1,CASSWGAGDSYNEQFF,TGCGCCAGCAGCTGGGGAGCGGGGGACTCCTACAATGAGCAGTTCTTC
TRBJ2-3,NA,14,NA,TRBV6-5,CASSYSFQGDTQYF,TGTGCCAGCAGTTACTCGTTCCAGGGAGATACGCAGTATTTT
TRBJ1-4,many,15,NA,TRBV9,CASSVEGTTNEKLFF,TGTGCCAGCAGCGTAGAAGGGACAACCAATGAAAAACTGTTTTTT
TRBJ1-1,NA,13,NA,TRBV7-9,CASTAYGGQEAFF,TGTGCCAGCACCGCCTACGGGGGTCAGGAAGCTTTCTTT
TRBJ2-5,many,13,TRBD2,TRBV12-3/TRBV12-4,CASSPSTSGRQYF,TGTGCCAGCAGTCCATCGACTAGCGGGCGTCAGTACTTC
TRBJ2-7,few,14,NA,TRBV10-1,CASSDGRGSYEQYF,TGCGCCAGCTCGGACGGACGGGGCTCCTACGAGCAGTACTTC
TRBJ2-7,many,12,NA,TRBV7-6,CASSSLAHEQYF,TGTGCCAGCAGCTCCTTAGCCCACGAGCAGTACTTC
TRBJ2-1,many,16,TRBD2,TRBV5-1,CASSLAASGRENEQFF,TGCGCCAGCAGCTTGGCGGCTAGCGGGAGGGAGAATGAGCAGTTCTTC
TRBJ1-1,NA,13,TRBD1,TRBV29-1,CSVARGQGAKAFF,TGCAGCGTTGCTAGGGGACAGGGGGCAAAAGCTTTCTTT
TRBJ2-2,many,16,NA,TRBV5-1,CASSSYAGTSTGELFF,TGCGCCAGCAGCTCCTACGCCGGGACTTCAACCGGGGAGCTGTTTTTT
TRBJ1-3,many,15,NA,TRBV29-1,CSVEVQAHSGNTIYF,TGCAGCGTTGAAGTACAGGCGCACTCTGGAAACACCATATATTTT
TRBJ1-5,few,15,TRBD1,TRBV5-6,CASSLEQGINQPQHF,TGTGCCAGCAGCTTGGAACAGGGGATAAATCAGCCCCAGCATTTT
TRBJ1-3,many,15,NA,TRBV30,CAWRATSNAGNTIYF,TGTGCCTGGAGGGCCACATCGAACGCAGGAAACACCATATATTTT
TRBJ2-7,NA,14,TRBD2,TRBV5-1,CASSLAGGLYEQYF,TGCGCCAGCAGCTTAGCGGGGGGTCTCTACGAGCAGTACTTC
TRBJ2-3,many,16,TRBD1,TRBV14,CASPHPLRGPTDTQYF,TGTGCCAGCCCCCACCCCCTAAGGGGGCCCACAGATACGCAGTATTTT
TRBJ2-7,many,12,NA,TRBV20-1,CSASGRPYEQYF,TGCAGTGCTAGCGGGCGACCCTACGAGCAGTACTTC
TRBJ2-3,once,13,NA,TRBV3-1,CASSLRTADTQYF,TGTGCCAGCAGCCTCCGGACGGCGGATACGCAGTATTTT
TRBJ2-7,NA,14,NA,TRBV5-1,CASSLTGIPYEQYF,TGCGCCAGCAGCTTGACAGGGATCCCCTACGAGCAGTACTTC
TRBJ2-7,NA,13,NA,TRBV6-2/TRBV6-3,CASSPRARGEQYF,TGTGCCAGCAGTCCACGGGCTCGGGGCGAGCAGTACTTC
TRBJ2-7,many,13,NA,TRBV12-3/TRBV12-4,CASSRGTLLEQYF,TGTGCCAGCAGTCGTGGGACTTTGCTCGAGCAGTACTTC